These 30 T cell receptor beta chains were all obtained from the same sample, sequenced in a study of regulatory T cells in long-lasting Graves disease. Time point given: persistent/refractory GD, antithyroid drugs over 5 years with positive TRAb. After RNA was extracted from PBMCs, the TCR library was made from it. For TCR beta, libraries came from iRepertoire HTBI primers and Arm-PCR of CDR3 regions. TCRdb reprocessed the multiplex PCR reads via MiXCR and lists one record per CDR3 protein. This table holds some 440,000 distinct CDR3 sequences, 20% found once. The source material was peripheral blood mononuclear cells (PBMCs), sampled when the disease was refractory, from a patient treated with antithyroid drugs. The origin of the receptors is a female donor with Graves disease.

This clonotype has just a few counts. This rearrangement joins TRBV20-1 to TRBJ2-5, with D perhaps matching TRBD2 (5 bases). This CDR3 has 15 amino acids. CDR1 is DFQATT, CDR2 SNEGSKA, per germline (reference sequence). V lost 3 bases to trimming and J lost 5 bases, with 19 bases between them. The CDR3 DNA follows: TGCAGTGCTAGCGGCGGTCGGGATATGGCCGAGACCCAGTACTTC. It yields the protein CSASGGRDMAETQYF.

This clonotype was seen more than once but under ten times. This chain joins TRBV28 and TRBJ2-1; 7 bases match TRBD2. The germline V gene encodes CDR1 MDHEN and CDR2 SYDVKM. Trimming cost V 3 bases and J 2 bases; bases outside gene matches: 7. This CDR3 is built from 16 residues. The CDR3: CASSLVREPPYNEQFF. DNA for the CDR3: TGTGCCAGCAGTTTGGTGCGGGAGCCCCCCTACAATGAGCAGTTCTTC.

This clonotype has ten or more counts. The V gene is TRBV12-3 or TRBV12-4, the J gene TRBJ2-7, with 10 bases matching TRBD2. The CDR3 totals 15 residues. The junction had 8 bases not matched to a gene; V was cut back by 7 bases and J by 2 bases. The DNA of the CDR3 is TGTGCCAGCACCATAATCAGCGGGAGGGCCTACGAGCAGTACTTC. Protein product: CASTIISGRAYEQYF.

This clonotype has at least ten counts. This sequence joins TRBV12-5 and TRBJ2-2, with D unresolved. Germline CDR1 is LGHNT and CDR2 is FRNRAP. The V end lost 1 base, the J end lost 9 bases, and 6 bases lay between the germline ends. CDR3 length: 12 amino acids. CDR3 amino acids: CASGLGARELFF. The DNA of the CDR3 is TGTGCTAGTGGTTTGGGAGCAAGGGAGCTGTTTTTT.

This clonotype was detected ten times or more. V usage is TRBV20-1 and J usage is TRBJ2-5, with TRBD1 matching 9 bases. CDR3 length: 12 residues. CDR1 DFQATT and CDR2 SNEGSKA come from the germline V gene (reference sequence). With 6 bases clipped from V and 5 bases from J, the junction kept 4 bases outside the gene matches. This chain's CDR3 is CSARTGAETQYF. CDR3 coding DNA: TGCAGTGCCCGGACAGGGGCCGAGACCCAGTACTTC.

This clonotype was recorded many times. The genes are TRBV7-9 and TRBJ2-7, with TRBD1 matching 7 bases. The CDR3 runs to 17 residues. From germline, CDR1 is SEHNR and CDR2 FQNEAQ (reference sequence). Germline trimming cut 2 bases from V and 0 bases from J; bases unmatched to any gene: 10. The CDR3 loop is CASSLPKGAPYSYEQYF. The CDR3 DNA is TGTGCCAGCAGCTTACCCAAGGGGGCTCCATACTCCTACGAGCAGTACTTC.

This clonotype has a count of ten or more. The gene calls are TRBV7-9 and TRBJ2-7, with D perhaps matching TRBD1 (6 bases). V was clipped by 5 bases and J by 2 bases, with 13 bases between them. The CDR3 contains 14 residues. The V gene's germline CDR1 is SEHNR and CDR2 FQNEAQ (reference sequence). CDR3 nucleotide sequence: TGTGCCAGCAGCCCGTCGACAGGCGCCTACGAGCAGTACTTC. This encodes CASSPSTGAYEQYF. The entire variable domain, with the rest obtained from reference TRBV7-9 and TRBJ2-7, is as follows: DTGVSQNPRHKITKRGQNVTFRCDPISEHNRLYWYRQTLGQGPEFLTYFQNEAQLEKSRLLSDRFSAERPKGSFSTLEIQRTEQGDSAMYLCASSPSTGAYEQYFGPGTRLTVT.

At least ten counts were recorded for this clonotype. This may arise from a read error, as a much more abundant clone is one base away. The genes are TRBV27 and TRBJ1-1; 8 bases fit TRBD1. The germline CDR1 and CDR2 sequences are MNHEY and SMNVEV (reference sequence). This CDR3 is 13 amino acids long. Here the CDR3 reads CTSSGTGITEAFF. CDR3 nucleotides: TGTACCAGCAGTGGGACAGGAATCACTGAAGCTTTCTTT.

This clonotype was recorded only once. CDR3 bases: TGTGCCATCAGTGATTTGGGAGGCTACGAGCAGTACTTC. This codes for CAISDLGGYEQYF. This sequence joins TRBV10-3 and TRBJ2-7, with D maybe TRBD2 (6 bases). V was clipped by 3 bases and J by 3 bases, with 9 bases between them. CDR1 is ENHRY, CDR2 SYGVKD, per germline. CDR3 length: 13 residues.

This clonotype showed up just a few times. V gene TRBV24-1 combines with J gene TRBJ2-7; 8 positions match TRBD2. The CDR3 covers 15 residues. Germline trimming cut 3 bases from V and 4 bases from J; bases unmatched to any gene: 7. Germline CDR1 KGHDR, CDR2 SFDVKD. CDR3 DNA sequence: TGTGCCACCAGTGATCCCAAGCGGGAGCGATACGAGCAGTACTTC. Its protein product is CATSDPKRERYEQYF.

In this sample, this clonotype turned up many times. The chain combines TRBV6-2 or TRBV6-3 with TRBJ1-2; 7 bases align to TRBD1. This CDR3 has 15 residues. Germline CDR1 reads MNHEY; CDR2 reads SVGEGT. V dropped 2 bases and J dropped 8; count of bases not matched to a gene: 11. This CDR3 is CASSYERGRGGGYTF. CDR3 sequence (DNA): TGTGCCAGCAGTTACGAAAGGGGGCGAGGAGGGGGCTACACCTTC.

This clonotype was picked up many times. CDR3 bases: TGTGCCAGCAGTATCGACAGGGGGCTCGGGGAGCTGTTTTTT. Translating gives CASSIDRGLGELFF. The V call is TRBV6-2 or TRBV6-3, the J call TRBJ2-2, with 10 bases aligning to TRBD1. V gave up 5 bases and J gave up 7 bases; unmatched junction bases: 4. Germline CDR1 MNHEY, CDR2 SVGEGT. The CDR3 has 14 amino acids.

Remarks on this clonotype: Just one base apart from a much larger clone, this may be a read error. J is TRBJ1-1 and V is TRBV12-3 or TRBV12-4; the D gene is possibly TRBD1 (5 bases). This CDR3 is built from 16 residues. Trimming shortened V by 3 bases and J by 5 bases, and 19 bases separated the two germline ends. In DNA, the CDR3 is TGTGCCAGCAGTTTGTCGGGGTTCGGGGCGAGAACTGAAGCTTTCTTT. Amino acid sequence: CASSLSGFGARTEAFF.

This clonotype has more than one count but fewer than ten. The chain has TRBV19 and TRBJ1-5, with a possible D match to TRBD1 (5 bases). The V gene's germline CDR1 is LNHDA and CDR2 SQIVND (reference sequence). Trimming stripped 5 bases from V and 7 bases from J, with 9 bases between. The CDR3 covers 12 residues. CDR3 sequence reads: CASSPRTQPQHF. The CDR3 bases are TGTGCCAGTAGTCCCCGGACACAGCCCCAGCATTTT.

V and J are TRBV29-1 and TRBJ2-7; 9 nucleotides match TRBD1. V was clipped by 2 bases and J by 2 bases; unmatched bases: 7. The CDR3 totals 15 residues. Germline assignment: CDR1 SQVTM and CDR2 ANQGSEA. The CDR3 DNA is TGCAGCGTTGAAAATTTGGGACAGGGAGCCTACGAGCAGTACTTC. Its translation is CSVENLGQGAYEQYF.

V usage is TRBV28 and J usage is TRBJ1-3, with D uncertain. CDR1 and CDR2 from the germline V gene are MDHEN and SYDVKM. Trimming pared 4 bases from V and 12 bases from J, leaving 19 bases between. This CDR3 contains 14 residues. For the CDR3, the DNA is TGTGCCAGCAGTTCCACATCCCCCCCGGAGGACATATATTTT. This gives the protein CASSSTSPPEDIYF.

The chain couples TRBV14 to TRBJ1-6; D gene unclear. Germline-derived CDR1 and CDR2 are SGHDN and FVKESK. The CDR3 runs to 14 residues. Trimming cost V 5 bases and J 4 bases, with 9 bases left between them. The CDR3 DNA reads as TGTGCCAGCAGCGACGGACCTTATAATTCACCCCTCCACTTT. Its protein product is CASSDGPYNSPLHF.

The chain joins TRBV9 to TRBJ2-1; the match to TRBD2 covers 9 bases. The germline V gene has CDR1 SGDLS and CDR2 YYNGEE. The V segment lost 0 bases and the J segment 4 bases; nucleotides outside the gene matches: 11. The CDR3 extends over 18 amino acids. In DNA, the CDR3 is TGTGCCAGCAGCGTAGGTGTTAGCGGGAGCGAAAGTTACAATGAGCAGTTCTTC. It is translated as CASSVGVSGSESYNEQFF.

CDR3 nucleotides: TGTGCCATCAGTGACGGATGGCCGAACGAGCAGTACTTC. Translation: CAISDGWPNEQYF. The chain links TRBV10-3 to TRBJ2-7; D is unresolved. Germline CDR1 is ENHRY and CDR2 is SYGVKD. The CDR3 sequence is 13 residues long. V dropped 3 bases and J dropped 5 bases, with 11 bases sitting between them.

The genes are TRBV20-1 and TRBJ1-1; 9 nucleotides agree with TRBD1. CDR3 length equals 15 residues. Germline CDR1 DFQATT, CDR2 SNEGSKA (reference sequence). J lost 5 bases, V lost 6 bases, and 13 bases had no gene match. The CDR3: CSALPGQGGITEAFF. The CDR3 DNA is TGCAGTGCACTTCCGGGACAGGGAGGTATTACTGAAGCTTTCTTT.

This clonotype was seen a handful of times. This sequence joins TRBV7-2 and TRBJ1-1; D call uncertain. V was clipped by 5 bases and J by 5 bases, with 12 bases between them. CDR3 length: 13 residues. The germline V gene encodes CDR1 SGHTA and CDR2 FQGNSA. CDR3 in DNA: TGTGCCAGCAGCGAGGGAATGGTAACTGAAGCTTTCTTT. Protein: CASSEGMVTEAFF.

This clonotype has a handful of counts. The rearrangement uses TRBV7-9 and TRBJ1-2; 7 bases are shared with TRBD1. The CDR3 has 15 amino acids. Germline V gene sequence: CDR1 SEHNR, CDR2 FQNEAQ (reference sequence). The J segment lost 7 bases and the V segment lost 4 bases, leaving 12 bases of the junction unmatched. CDR3 sequence reads: CASSSWGQTGIGYTF. CDR3 DNA sequence: TGTGCCAGCAGCTCCTGGGGACAGACTGGGATTGGCTACACCTTC.

This clonotype has ten or more counts. The chain couples TRBV12-3 or TRBV12-4 to TRBJ2-7; TRBD2 aligns across 7 bases. V lost 6 bases to trimming and J lost 1 base; unmatched junction nucleotides: 9. The CDR3 has 15 residues. This CDR3 is CASRLSSGSSYEQYF. In DNA form, the CDR3 reads TGTGCCAGCAGGCTATCTAGCGGTTCATCCTACGAGCAGTACTTC.

This clonotype has at least ten counts. The gene calls are TRBV28 and TRBJ1-1, with D possibly being TRBD1 (6 bases). Germline V gene sequence: CDR1 MDHEN, CDR2 SYDVKM. This CDR3 spans 16 amino acids. V lost 8 bases to trimming and J lost 6 bases, with 25 bases between them. The CDR3: CASGNPAGAVSSEAFF. CDR3 sequence (DNA): TGTGCCAGCGGTAACCCGGCAGGGGCTGTTTCATCTGAAGCTTTCTTT.

This clonotype was counted ten times or more. This chain links TRBV2 with TRBJ1-1, with 7 bases lining up with TRBD1. The length of the CDR3 is 13 residues. V gave up 6 bases and J gave up 7 bases; unmatched junction bases: 8. Germline-derived CDR1 and CDR2 are SNHLY and FYNNEI. The CDR3 sequence is CASREVRTGEAFF. The CDR3 DNA is TGTGCCAGCAGGGAGGTCCGGACAGGTGAAGCTTTCTTT.

This clonotype was observed at least ten times. The chain links TRBV19 to TRBJ1-1; 8 bases match TRBD1. Unmatched junction bases numbered 15, after V lost 6 bases and J lost 0 bases. Germline assignment: CDR1 LNHDA and CDR2 SQIVND (reference sequence). The CDR3 contains 18 residues. CDR3 nucleotide sequence: TGTGCCAGTAGACCCCGGACAGGGTGGAAGAGCATGAACACTGAAGCTTTCTTT. It specifies CASRPRTGWKSMNTEAFF.

The rearrangement joins TRBV6-2 or TRBV6-3 to TRBJ2-2; 11 bases match TRBD1. V shed 5 bases and J 7 bases; nucleotides not matched to a gene: 3. This CDR3 is built from 14 residues. In germline, CDR1 is MNHEY, CDR2 SVGEGT. CDR3 loop: CASSGQGAVGELFF. The CDR3 region has the DNA TGTGCCAGCAGTGGACAGGGGGCGGTCGGGGAGCTGTTTTTT.

This clonotype was seen a handful of times. The rearrangement joins TRBV6-2 or TRBV6-3 to TRBJ2-3; D gene unclear. Between the trimmed V and J ends, which lost 3 bases and 0 bases, there was a span of 10 bases. Per the germline V gene, CDR1 is MNHEY and CDR2 is SVGEGT. The CDR3 is 15 amino acids. The CDR3 spells CASSYGVSSTDTQYF. In nucleotides, the CDR3 is TGTGCCAGCAGTTATGGTGTTTCTAGCACAGATACGCAGTATTTT.

A few counts support this clonotype. Here the CDR3 DNA reads TGTGCCAGCAGCCAAGAATCCTCCGGGACTAGCGGGAAGAACATTCAGTACTTC. Translating gives CASSQESSGTSGKNIQYF. This chain uses TRBV3-1 with TRBJ2-4, with 13 bases that match TRBD2. This CDR3 has 18 amino acids. Looked up from germline, CDR1 is LGHDT and CDR2 is YNNKEL (reference sequence). The junction had 9 bases not matched to a gene; V was cut back by 0 bases and J by 7 bases.

This clonotype was counted at least ten times. This rearrangement joins TRBV11-2 to TRBJ1-2; no clear D. V was cut by 5 bases and J by 10 bases, with 11 bases left in between. Germline V lookup: CDR1 SGHAT, CDR2 FQNNGV. CDR3 length: 11 amino acids. The CDR3 nucleotides are TGTGCCAGCAGCCGTCTAACGTCCTACACCTTC. Its protein product is CASSRLTSYTF. The variable domain in full, with the rest retrieved from reference TRBV11-2 and TRBJ1-2, is EAGVAQSPRYKIIEKRQSVAFWCNPISGHATLYWYQQILGQGPKLLIQFQNNGVVDDSQLPKDRFSAERLKGVDSTLKIQPAKLEDSAVYLCASSRLTSYTFGSGTRLTVV.